This passage covers 14 T cell receptor beta chains from one sample sequenced in a study of blood T cells in healthy people across ages (dated by TCRdb to between 2015 and 2016). The library relied on 5' RACE. Sequencing was performed on an Illumina HiSeq 2500. A second PCR of roughly 7 to 11 cycles was run with a J-beta primer mix and a sample-barcoded 5' primer. TCRdb redid the processing of the public reads, applying fastp at Q25 and MiXCR, and retained in-frame beta chains. CDR3 protein duplicates are merged, each entry listing the most common genes and DNA. The sample table contains 540,000 or so distinct CDR3 sequences; only one count was recorded for roughly 48% of them. Clones ranked in the top ten supply about 22% of the sample. Sample: blood. Receptors originate from a man older than 75 in good health.

A few counts support this clonotype. The chain is built from TRBV27 and TRBJ2-1, with 10 bases aligning to TRBD2. CDR3 size: 14 residues. V shed 2 bases and J 8 bases; nucleotides not matched to a gene: 3. CDR1 is MNHEY, CDR2 SMNVEV, per germline (reference sequence). Here the CDR3 DNA reads TGTGCCAGCAGTTTAAGCGGGAGGGCCCATGAGCAGTTCTTC. Protein sequence: CASSLSGRAHEQFF.

The chain couples TRBV11-2 to TRBJ2-3; the match to TRBD2 covers 7 bases. Germline V gene data show CDR1 as SGHAT and CDR2 as FQNNGV. The CDR3 runs 15 residues. V trimming: 8 bases; J trimming: 5 bases; junction bases outside the gene matches: 13. CDR3 DNA: TGTGCCAGCTCCCCCCCAGCTAGCGGCCAAGATACGCAGTATTTT. Its protein product is CASSPPASGQDTQYF.

This chain connects TRBV7-9 to TRBJ1-1; 7 bases match TRBD1. With 1 base clipped from V and 4 bases from J, the junction kept 6 bases outside the gene matches. Germline CDR1 and CDR2: SEHNR and FQNEAQ (reference sequence). The CDR3 contains 15 residues. The CDR3 DNA follows: TGTGCCAGCAGCTTAGGGCAGGGGGTTGCCACTGAAGCTTTCTTT. Its translation: CASSLGQGVATEAFF.

This clonotype was counted a few times. The chain recombines TRBV20-1 with TRBJ2-7, with 12 bases matching TRBD2. This CDR3 has 15 residues. Germline loops: CDR1 DFQATT, CDR2 SNEGSKA (reference sequence). The ends lost 5 bases at V and 2 bases at J; junction bases unmatched: 7. The DNA for the CDR3 is TGCAGTGCTGTCGGACTAGCGGGGAATCCCTACGAGCAGTACTTC. It translates to CSAVGLAGNPYEQYF.

Comments on this clonotype: At one of its ends the junction is not consistent with the germline gene, which may arise from a read error. The chain links TRBV20-1 to TRBJ2-1; D ambiguous. The germline CDR1 and CDR2 sequences are DFQATT and SNEGSKA (reference sequence). The CDR3 contains 11 residues. CDR3 coding DNA: TGCAGTGCTGGAGCTGGCTATGAGCAGTCCTTC. Residues: CSAGAGYEQSF.

Worth noting for this clonotype: The junction and the germline gene differ at one end; a read error may be behind it. The chain uses TRBV6-6 and TRBJ2-3, with a weak D call TRBD1 (5 bases). This CDR3 region has 15 residues. CDR1 and CDR2 (germline): MNHNY, SVGAGI (reference sequence). The CDR3 DNA follows: TGTGCCAGCAGTTACTCTGGCAGGGTCACAGGTACGCAGTATTTT. Amino acids: CASSYSGRVTGTQYF.

This clonotype was counted only a few times. This rearrangement joins TRBV7-9 to TRBJ2-3; a possible D gene is TRBD1 (6 bases). CDR1 and CDR2 (germline): SEHNR, FQNEAQ (reference sequence). This CDR3 has 15 amino acids. V gave up 3 bases and J gave up 2 bases, with 12 bases separating them. The chain's CDR3 is CASSFPGQTTDTQYF. As DNA, the CDR3 is TGTGCCAGCAGCTTTCCTGGACAGACCACAGATACGCAGTATTTT.

V is TRBV6-6 and J is TRBJ1-1, with TRBD1 matching 7 bases. The CDR3 has 15 residues. V trimming: 2 bases; J trimming: 3 bases; junction bases outside the gene matches: 6. Germline V gene sequence: CDR1 MNHNY, CDR2 SVGAGI (reference sequence). In nucleotides, the CDR3 is TGTGCCAGCAGTTACCGTGGACAGGTTTACACTGAAGCTTTCTTT. It encodes CASSYRGQVYTEAFF.

In this sample, this clonotype turned up a few times. The CDR3 spells CASNQGLLPSEQFF. The CDR3 DNA is TGTGCCAGCAACCAGGGACTTTTGCCGAGTGAGCAGTTCTTC. The rearrangement uses TRBV7-8 and TRBJ2-1; D might be TRBD2 (6 bases). Trimming cost V 7 bases and J 9 bases, with 19 bases left between them. Germline CDR1 is SGHVS and CDR2 is FQNEAQ. This CDR3 is built from 14 residues.

As to this clonotype: This may be a read error, as it is one base from a much larger clone. This sequence joins TRBV5-6 and TRBJ2-5; TRBD2 matches 11 bases. V lost 4 bases, J lost 11 bases, and 13 bases stayed unmatched. Germline assignment: CDR1 SGHDT and CDR2 YYEEEE. The CDR3 covers 15 residues. The CDR3 DNA follows: TGTGCCAGCAGCCCCGGACTAGCGGGCCTCAATGAGCAGTACTTC. Its protein product is CASSPGLAGLNEQYF.

The genes are TRBV10-3 and TRBJ2-3, with TRBD2 matching over 8 bases. V lost 6 bases, J lost 2 bases, and 4 bases stayed unmatched. CDR3 length: 14 amino acids. CDR1 ENHRY and CDR2 SYGVKD come from the germline V gene. CDR3 protein: CAIRRGVDTDTQYF. The DNA of the CDR3 is TGTGCCATCAGGCGGGGGGTGGACACAGATACGCAGTATTTT.

Comment on this clonotype: A much larger clone lies one base from this, so it may be a read error. The rearrangement joins TRBV6-6 to TRBJ2-2; D is possibly TRBD1 or TRBD2 (5 bases each). V dropped 5 bases and J dropped 2 bases, with 9 bases sitting between them. This CDR3 region has 14 residues. Germline V CDR1 and CDR2: MNHNY, SVGAGI (reference sequence). CDR3 coding DNA: TGTGCCAGCAGTAACGGGGACAACACCGGGGAGCTGTTTTTT. Amino acids: CASSNGDNTGELFF.

As for this clonotype: A much larger clone is a single base away; this may be a read error. The V and J genes are TRBV6-5 and TRBJ2-5; the match to TRBD2 covers 7 bases. Germline assignment: CDR1 MNHEY and CDR2 SVGAGI. V shed 10 bases, J shed 2 bases, and the junction held 10 bases outside the gene matches. The CDR3 length is 14 residues. CDR3 sequence reads: CAKYGRAGQETQYF. The CDR3 coding sequence is TGTGCCAAATACGGACGAGCGGGACAAGAGACCCAGTACTTC.

The chain carries TRBV3-1 and TRBJ1-6; perhaps TRBD1 as D (5 bases). Germline V gene data show CDR1 as LGHDT and CDR2 as YNNKEL (reference sequence). The V end was cut by 1 base, the J end by 7 bases, with 8 bases between. The CDR3 covers 14 residues. CDR3 protein: CASSQGGANSPLHF. As DNA, the CDR3 is TGTGCCAGCAGCCAAGGGGGCGCGAATTCACCCCTCCACTTT.